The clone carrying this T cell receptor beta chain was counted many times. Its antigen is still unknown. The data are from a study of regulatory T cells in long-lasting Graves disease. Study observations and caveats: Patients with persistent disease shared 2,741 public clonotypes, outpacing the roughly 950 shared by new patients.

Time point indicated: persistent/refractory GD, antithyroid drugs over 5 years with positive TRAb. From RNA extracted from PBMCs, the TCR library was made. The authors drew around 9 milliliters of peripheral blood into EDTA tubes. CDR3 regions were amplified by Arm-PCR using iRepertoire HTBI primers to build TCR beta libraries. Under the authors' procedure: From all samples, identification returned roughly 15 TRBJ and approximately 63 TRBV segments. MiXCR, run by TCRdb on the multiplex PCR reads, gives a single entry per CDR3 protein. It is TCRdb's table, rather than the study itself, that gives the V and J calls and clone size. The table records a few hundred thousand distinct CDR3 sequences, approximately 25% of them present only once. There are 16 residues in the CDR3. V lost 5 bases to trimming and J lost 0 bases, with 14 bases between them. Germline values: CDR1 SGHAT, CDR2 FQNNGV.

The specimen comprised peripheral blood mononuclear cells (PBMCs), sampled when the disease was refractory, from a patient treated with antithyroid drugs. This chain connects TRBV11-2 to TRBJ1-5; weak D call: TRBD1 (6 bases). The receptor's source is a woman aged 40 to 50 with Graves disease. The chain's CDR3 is CASSPGTTYSNQPQHF. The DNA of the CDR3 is TGTGCCAGCAGCCCCGGGACAACATATAGCAATCAGCCCCAGCATTTT.